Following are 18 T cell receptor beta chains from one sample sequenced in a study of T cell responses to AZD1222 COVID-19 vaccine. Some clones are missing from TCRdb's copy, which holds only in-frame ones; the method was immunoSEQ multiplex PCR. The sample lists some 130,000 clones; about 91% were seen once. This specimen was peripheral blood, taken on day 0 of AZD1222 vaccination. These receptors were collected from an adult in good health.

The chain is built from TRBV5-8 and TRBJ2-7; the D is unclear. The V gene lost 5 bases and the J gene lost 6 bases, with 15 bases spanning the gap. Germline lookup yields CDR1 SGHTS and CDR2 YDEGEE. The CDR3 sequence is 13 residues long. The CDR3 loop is CASRWSSAREQYF. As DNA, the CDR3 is TGTGCCAGCAGGTGGAGCTCGGCTCGCGAGCAGTACTTC.

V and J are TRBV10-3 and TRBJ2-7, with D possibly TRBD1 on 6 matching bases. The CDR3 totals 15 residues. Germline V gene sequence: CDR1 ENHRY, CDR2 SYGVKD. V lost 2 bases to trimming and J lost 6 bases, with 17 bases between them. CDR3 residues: CAISEPTGSTSEQYF. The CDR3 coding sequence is TGTGCCATCAGTGAGCCTACAGGGTCCACCTCCGAGCAGTACTTC.

The DNA of the CDR3 is TGTGCCAGCAGCTTACAGGGGGGTAACACTGAAGCTTTCTTT. It specifies CASSLQGGNTEAFF. This chain links TRBV7-3 with TRBJ1-1, with 7 bases matching TRBD1. CDR3 length: 14 amino acids. The germline V gene has CDR1 SGHTA and CDR2 FQGTGA. V dropped 2 bases and J dropped 2; count of bases not matched to a gene: 2.

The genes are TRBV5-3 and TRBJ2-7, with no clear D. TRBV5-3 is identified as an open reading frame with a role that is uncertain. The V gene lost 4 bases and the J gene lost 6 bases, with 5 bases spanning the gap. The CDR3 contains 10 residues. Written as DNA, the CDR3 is TGTGCCAGAAGCAGGTGCGAGCAGTACTTC. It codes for CARSRCEQYF.

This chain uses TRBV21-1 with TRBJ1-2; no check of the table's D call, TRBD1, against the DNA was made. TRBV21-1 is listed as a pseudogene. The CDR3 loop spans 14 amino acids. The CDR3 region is CASSRKDRFGGYTF. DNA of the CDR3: TGTGCCAGCAGCAGAAAGGACAGGTTTGGTGGCTACACCTTC.

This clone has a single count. The CDR3: CASSPKIESYEQYF. In nucleotides, the CDR3 is TGTGCCAGCAGCCCTAAGATAGAATCCTACGAGCAGTACTTC. The rearrangement links TRBV3-1 (or the pseudogene TRBV3-2) to TRBJ2-7, with D hard to call. This CDR3 region has 14 residues. Germline V gives CDR1 LGHDT, CDR2 YNNKEL (reference sequence). The ends were cut back, 4 bases at V and 1 base at J, with 11 bases in the middle.

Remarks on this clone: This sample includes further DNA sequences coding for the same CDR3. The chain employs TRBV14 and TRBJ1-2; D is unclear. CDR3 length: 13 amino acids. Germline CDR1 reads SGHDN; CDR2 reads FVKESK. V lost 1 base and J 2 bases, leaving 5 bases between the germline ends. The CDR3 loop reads CASSQGQNYGYTF. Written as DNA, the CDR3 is TGTGCCAGCAGCCAAGGGCAGAACTATGGCTACACCTTC.

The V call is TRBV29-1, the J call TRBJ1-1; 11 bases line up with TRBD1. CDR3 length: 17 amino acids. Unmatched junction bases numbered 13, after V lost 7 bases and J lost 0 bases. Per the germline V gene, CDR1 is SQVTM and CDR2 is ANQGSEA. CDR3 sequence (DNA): TGCAGCGCTCTCTCCGGGACAGGGGGTTATATGAACACTGAAGCTTTCTTT. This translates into CSALSGTGGYMNTEAFF.

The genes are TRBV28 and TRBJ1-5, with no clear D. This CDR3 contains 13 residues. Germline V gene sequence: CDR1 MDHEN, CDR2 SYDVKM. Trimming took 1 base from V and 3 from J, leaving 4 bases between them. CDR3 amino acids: CASSLSNNQPQHF. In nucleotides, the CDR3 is TGTGCCAGCAGTTTATCGAACAATCAGCCCCAGCATTTT.

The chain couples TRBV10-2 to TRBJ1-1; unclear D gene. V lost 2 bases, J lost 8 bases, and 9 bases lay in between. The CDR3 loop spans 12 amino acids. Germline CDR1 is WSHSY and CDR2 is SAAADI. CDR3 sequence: CASSEEADEAFF. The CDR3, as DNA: TGCGCCAGCAGTGAGGAGGCAGACGAAGCTTTCTTT.

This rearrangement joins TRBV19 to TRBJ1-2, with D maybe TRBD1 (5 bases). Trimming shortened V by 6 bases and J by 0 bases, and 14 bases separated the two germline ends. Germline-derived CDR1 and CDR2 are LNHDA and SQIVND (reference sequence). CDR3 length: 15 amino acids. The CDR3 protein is CASSLQVLSNYGYTF. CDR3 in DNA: TGTGCCAGTAGCCTACAGGTCCTATCTAACTATGGCTACACCTTC.

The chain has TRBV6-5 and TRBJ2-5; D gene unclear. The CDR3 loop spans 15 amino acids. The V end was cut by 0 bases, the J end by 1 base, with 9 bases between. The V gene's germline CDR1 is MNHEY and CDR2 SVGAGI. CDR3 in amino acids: CASSYSIQTQETQYF. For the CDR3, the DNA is TGTGCCAGCAGTTACTCTATCCAGACCCAAGAGACCCAGTACTTC.

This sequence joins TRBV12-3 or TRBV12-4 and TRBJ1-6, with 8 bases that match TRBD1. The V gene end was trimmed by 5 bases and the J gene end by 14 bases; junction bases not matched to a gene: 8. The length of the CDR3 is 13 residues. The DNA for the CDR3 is TGTGCCAGCAGTGCAGGGGGCCGGCTTGCCCTCCACTTT. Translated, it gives CASSAGGRLALHF.

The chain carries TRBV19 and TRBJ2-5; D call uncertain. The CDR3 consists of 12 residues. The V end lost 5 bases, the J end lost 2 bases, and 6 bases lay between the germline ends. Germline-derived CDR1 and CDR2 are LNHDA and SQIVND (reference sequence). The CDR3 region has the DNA TGTGCCAGTAGTCAACATCAAGAGACCCAGTACTTC. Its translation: CASSQHQETQYF.

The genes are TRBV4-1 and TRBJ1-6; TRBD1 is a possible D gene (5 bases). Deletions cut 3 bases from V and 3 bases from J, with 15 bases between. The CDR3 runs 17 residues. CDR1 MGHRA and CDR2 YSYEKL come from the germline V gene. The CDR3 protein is CASSQNAGLDYNSPLHF. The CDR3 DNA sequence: TGCGCCAGCAGCCAGAATGCGGGACTAGACTATAATTCACCCCTCCACTTT.

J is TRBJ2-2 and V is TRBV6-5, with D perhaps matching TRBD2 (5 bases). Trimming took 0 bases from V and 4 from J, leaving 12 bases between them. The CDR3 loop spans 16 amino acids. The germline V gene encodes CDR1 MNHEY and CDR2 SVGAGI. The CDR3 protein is CASSYSAGRATGELFF. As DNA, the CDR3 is TGTGCCAGCAGTTACTCTGCGGGTCGGGCCACCGGGGAGCTGTTTTTT.

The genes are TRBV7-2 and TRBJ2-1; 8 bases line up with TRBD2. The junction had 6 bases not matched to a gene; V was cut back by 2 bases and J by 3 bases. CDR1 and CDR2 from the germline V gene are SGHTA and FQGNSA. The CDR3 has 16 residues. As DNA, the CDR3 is TGTGCCAGCAGCTTATCCGGACTAGCAGTCTACAATGAGCAGTTCTTC. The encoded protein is CASSLSGLAVYNEQFF.

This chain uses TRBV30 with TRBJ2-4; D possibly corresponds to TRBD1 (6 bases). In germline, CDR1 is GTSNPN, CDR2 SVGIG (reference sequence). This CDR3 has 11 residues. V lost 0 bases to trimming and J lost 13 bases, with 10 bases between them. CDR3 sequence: CAWSVGGEQYF. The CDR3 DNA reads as TGTGCCTGGAGTGTAGGGGGAGAGCAGTACTTC.